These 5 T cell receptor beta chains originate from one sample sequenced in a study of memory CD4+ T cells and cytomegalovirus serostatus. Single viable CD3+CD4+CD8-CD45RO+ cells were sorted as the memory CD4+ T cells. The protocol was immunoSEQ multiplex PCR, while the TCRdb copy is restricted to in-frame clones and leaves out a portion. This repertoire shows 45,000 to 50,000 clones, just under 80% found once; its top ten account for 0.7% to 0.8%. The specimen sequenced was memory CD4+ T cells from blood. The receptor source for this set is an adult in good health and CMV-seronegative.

The CDR3 nucleotides are TGCGCCAGCAGCTTGGCCGGGGCGACCGGGGCCAACGTCCTGACTTTC. Protein product: CASSLAGATGANVLTF. This chain uses TRBV5-1 with TRBJ2-6, with D possibly called TRBD1 or TRBD2 (5 bases each). From germline, CDR1 is SGHRS and CDR2 YFSETQ. The V end was cut by 0 bases, the J end by 4 bases, with 11 bases between. The CDR3 is 16 amino acids.

The CDR3 bases are TGTGCCAGCAGCTTGATCCGCCGGGGAAACCCCTACGAGCAGTACTTC. Its translation: CASSLIRRGNPYEQYF. The chain recombines TRBV11-2 with TRBJ2-7, with TRBD2 as a possible D gene (5 bases). Germline V gene lookup returns CDR1 SGHAT and CDR2 FQNNGV. The CDR3 has 16 residues. V was shortened by 3 bases and J by 2 bases, with 17 bases between the two germline ends.

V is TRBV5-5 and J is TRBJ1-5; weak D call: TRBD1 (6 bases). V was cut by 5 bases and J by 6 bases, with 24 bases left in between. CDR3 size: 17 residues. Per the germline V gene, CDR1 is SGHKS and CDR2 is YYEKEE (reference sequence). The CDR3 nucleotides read TGTGCCAGCAGTCTCGACTGGGGGGCGCGGCAGGGTCAGCCCCAGCATTTT. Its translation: CASSLDWGARQGQPQHF.

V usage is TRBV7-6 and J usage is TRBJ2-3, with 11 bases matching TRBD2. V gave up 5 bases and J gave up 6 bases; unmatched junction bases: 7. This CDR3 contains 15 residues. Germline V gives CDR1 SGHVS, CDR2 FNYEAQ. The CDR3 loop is CASSPRTSGRDTQYF. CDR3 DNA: TGTGCCAGCAGCCCGCGGACTAGCGGGCGGGATACGCAGTATTTT.

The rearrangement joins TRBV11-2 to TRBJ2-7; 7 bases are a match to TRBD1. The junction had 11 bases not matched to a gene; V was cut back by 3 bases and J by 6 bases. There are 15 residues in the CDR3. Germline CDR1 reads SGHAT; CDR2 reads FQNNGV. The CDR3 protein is CASSFGQVRTGEQYF. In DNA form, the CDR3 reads TGTGCCAGCAGCTTCGGACAGGTGAGGACGGGCGAGCAGTACTTC.